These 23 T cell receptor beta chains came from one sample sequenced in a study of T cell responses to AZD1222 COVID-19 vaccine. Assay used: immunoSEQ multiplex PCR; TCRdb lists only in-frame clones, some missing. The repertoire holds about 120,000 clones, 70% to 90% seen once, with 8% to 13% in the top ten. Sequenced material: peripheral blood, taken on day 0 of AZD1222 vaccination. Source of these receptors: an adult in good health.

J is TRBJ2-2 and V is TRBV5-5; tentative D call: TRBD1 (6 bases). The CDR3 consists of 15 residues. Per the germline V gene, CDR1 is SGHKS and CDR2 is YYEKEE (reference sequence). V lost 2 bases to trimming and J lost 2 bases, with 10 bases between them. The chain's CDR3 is CASSFTGTNTGELFF. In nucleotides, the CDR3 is TGTGCCAGCAGCTTTACAGGGACAAACACCGGGGAGCTGTTTTTT.

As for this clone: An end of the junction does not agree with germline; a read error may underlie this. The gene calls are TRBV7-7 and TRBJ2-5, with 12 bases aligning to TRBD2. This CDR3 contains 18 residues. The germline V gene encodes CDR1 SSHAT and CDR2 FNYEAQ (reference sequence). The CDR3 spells CASSLWTSGASYQETQYF. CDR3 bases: TGTGCTAGCAGCTTATGGACTAGCGGGGCTTCCTACCAAGAGACCCAGTACTTC.

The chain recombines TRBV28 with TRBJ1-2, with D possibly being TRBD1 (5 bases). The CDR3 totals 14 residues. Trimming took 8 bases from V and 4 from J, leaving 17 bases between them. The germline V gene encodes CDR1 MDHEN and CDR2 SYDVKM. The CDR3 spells CASARGGSPYGYTF. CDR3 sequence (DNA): TGTGCCAGCGCTCGGGGGGGGAGCCCCTATGGCTACACCTTC.

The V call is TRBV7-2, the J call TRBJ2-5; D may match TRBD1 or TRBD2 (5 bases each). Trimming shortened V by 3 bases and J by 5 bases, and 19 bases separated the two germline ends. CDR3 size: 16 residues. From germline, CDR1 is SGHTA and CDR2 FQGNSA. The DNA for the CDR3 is TGTGCCAGCAGCTTGGGGACGGCGAGGGTTTTGGAGACCCAGTACTTC. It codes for CASSLGTARVLETQYF.

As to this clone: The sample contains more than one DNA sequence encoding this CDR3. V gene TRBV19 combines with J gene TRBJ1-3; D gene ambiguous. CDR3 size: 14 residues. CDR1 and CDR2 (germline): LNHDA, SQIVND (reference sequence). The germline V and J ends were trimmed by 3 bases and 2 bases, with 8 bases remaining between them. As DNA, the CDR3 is TGTGCCAGTAGTATCCGAGGTACTGGAAACACCATATATTTT. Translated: CASSIRGTGNTIYF.

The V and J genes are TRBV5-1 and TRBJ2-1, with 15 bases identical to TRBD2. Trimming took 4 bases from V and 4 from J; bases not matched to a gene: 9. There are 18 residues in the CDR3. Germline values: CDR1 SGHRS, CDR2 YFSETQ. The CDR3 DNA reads TGCGCCAGCAGCCCGGGACTAGCGGGAGGTACGGCGTACAATGAGCAGTTCTTC. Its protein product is CASSPGLAGGTAYNEQFF.

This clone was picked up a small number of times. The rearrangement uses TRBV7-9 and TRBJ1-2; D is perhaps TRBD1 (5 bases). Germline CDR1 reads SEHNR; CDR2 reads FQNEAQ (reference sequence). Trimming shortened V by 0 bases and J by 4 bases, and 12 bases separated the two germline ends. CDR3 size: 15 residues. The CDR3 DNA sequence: TGTGCCAGCAGCTTAGCAGGGGCCCGGGGCTATGGCTACACCTTC. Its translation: CASSLAGARGYGYTF.

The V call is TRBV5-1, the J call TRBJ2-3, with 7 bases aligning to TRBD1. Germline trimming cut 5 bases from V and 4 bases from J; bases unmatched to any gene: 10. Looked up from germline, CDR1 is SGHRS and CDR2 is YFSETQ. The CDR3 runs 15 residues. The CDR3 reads CASSQNRGPADTQYF. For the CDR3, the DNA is TGCGCCAGCAGTCAGAACAGGGGCCCAGCAGATACGCAGTATTTT.

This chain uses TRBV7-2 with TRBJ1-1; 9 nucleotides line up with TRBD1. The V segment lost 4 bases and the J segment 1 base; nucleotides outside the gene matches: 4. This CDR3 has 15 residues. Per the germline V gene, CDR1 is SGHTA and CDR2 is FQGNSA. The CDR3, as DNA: TGTGCCAGCAGCTCCTGGACAGGGGAGAACACTGAAGCTTTCTTT. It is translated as CASSSWTGENTEAFF.

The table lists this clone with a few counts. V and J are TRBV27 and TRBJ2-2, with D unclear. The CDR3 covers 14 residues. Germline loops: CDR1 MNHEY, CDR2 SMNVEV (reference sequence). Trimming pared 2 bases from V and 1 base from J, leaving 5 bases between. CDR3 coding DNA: TGTGCCAGCAGTTTACCACAGAACACCGGGGAGCTGTTTTTT. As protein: CASSLPQNTGELFF.

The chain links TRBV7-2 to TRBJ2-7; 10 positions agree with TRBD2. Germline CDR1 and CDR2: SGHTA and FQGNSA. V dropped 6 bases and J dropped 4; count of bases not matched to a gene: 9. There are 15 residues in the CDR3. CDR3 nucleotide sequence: TGTGCCAGCAGTCGAAGAACTAGCGGGGCGTACGAGCAGTACTTC. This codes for CASSRRTSGAYEQYF.

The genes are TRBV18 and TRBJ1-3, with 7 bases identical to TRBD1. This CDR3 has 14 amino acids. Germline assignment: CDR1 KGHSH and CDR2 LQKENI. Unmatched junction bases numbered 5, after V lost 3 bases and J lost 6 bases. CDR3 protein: CASSPWTGLNTIYF. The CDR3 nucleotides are TGTGCCAGCTCACCCTGGACAGGATTAAACACCATATATTTT.

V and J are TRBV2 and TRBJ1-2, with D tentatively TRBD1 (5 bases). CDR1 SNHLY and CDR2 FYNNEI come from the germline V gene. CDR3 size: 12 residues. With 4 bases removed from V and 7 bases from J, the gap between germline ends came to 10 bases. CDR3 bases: TGTGCCAGCAGTGTCCCAGGGCTTGGCTACACCTTC. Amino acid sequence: CASSVPGLGYTF.

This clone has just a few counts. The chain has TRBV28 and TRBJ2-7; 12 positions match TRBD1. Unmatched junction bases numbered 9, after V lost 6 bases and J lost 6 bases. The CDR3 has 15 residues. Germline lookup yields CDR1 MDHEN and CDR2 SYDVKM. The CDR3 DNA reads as TGTGCCAGCAGCGGACCGGGACAGGGGGCCGGCGAGCAGTACTTC. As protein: CASSGPGQGAGEQYF.

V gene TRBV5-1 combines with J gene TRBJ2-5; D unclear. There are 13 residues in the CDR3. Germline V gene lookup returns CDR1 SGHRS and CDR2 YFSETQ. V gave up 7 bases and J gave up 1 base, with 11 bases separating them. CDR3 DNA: TGCGCCAGCTCCGGCGGCACCCAAGAGACCCAGTACTTC. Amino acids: CASSGGTQETQYF.

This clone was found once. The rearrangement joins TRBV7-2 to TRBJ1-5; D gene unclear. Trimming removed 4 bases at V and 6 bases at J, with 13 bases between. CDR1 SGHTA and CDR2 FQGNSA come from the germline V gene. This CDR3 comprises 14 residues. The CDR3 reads CASSYPGSVQPQHF. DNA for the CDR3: TGTGCCAGCAGCTACCCGGGGTCGGTTCAGCCCCAGCATTTT.

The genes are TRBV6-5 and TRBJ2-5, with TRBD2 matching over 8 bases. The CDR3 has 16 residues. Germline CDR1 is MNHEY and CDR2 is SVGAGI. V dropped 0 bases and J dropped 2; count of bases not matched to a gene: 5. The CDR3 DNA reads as TGTGCCAGCAGTTACTCTGGCGGGGGGATTCAAGAGACCCAGTACTTC. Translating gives CASSYSGGGIQETQYF.

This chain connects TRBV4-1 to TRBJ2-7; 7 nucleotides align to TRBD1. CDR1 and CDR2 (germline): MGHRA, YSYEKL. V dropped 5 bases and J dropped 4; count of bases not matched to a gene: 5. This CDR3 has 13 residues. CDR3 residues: CASSYGQEYEQYF. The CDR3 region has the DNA TGCGCCAGCAGCTATGGACAGGAATACGAGCAGTACTTC.

DNA of the CDR3: TGCGCCAGCAGCTTGGGGCCCCCGGGCCTTGGAAGCTCCTACGAGCAGTACTTC. Protein: CASSLGPPGLGSSYEQYF. The chain links TRBV5-1 to TRBJ2-7; D is unresolved. V lost 0 bases to trimming and J lost 0 bases, with 19 bases between them. Per germline, CDR1 SGHRS and CDR2 YFSETQ. CDR3 length: 18 amino acids.

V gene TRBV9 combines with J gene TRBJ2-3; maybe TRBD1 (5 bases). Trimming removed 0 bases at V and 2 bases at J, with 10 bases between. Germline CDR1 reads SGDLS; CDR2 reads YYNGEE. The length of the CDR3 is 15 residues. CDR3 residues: CASSVERGVTDTQYF. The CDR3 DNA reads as TGTGCCAGCAGCGTAGAAAGGGGCGTCACAGATACGCAGTATTTT.

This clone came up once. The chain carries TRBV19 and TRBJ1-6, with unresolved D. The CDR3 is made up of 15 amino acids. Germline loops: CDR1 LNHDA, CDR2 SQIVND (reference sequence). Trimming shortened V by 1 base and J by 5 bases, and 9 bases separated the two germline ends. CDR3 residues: CASSIVAGNNSPLHF. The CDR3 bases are TGTGCCAGTAGTATAGTAGCAGGAAATAATTCACCCCTCCACTTT.

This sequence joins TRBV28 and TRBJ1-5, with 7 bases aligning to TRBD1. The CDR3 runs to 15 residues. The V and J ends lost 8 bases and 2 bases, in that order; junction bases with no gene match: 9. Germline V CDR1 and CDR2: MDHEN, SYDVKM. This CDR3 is CASSELGGGNQPQHF. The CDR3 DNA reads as TGTGCCAGCTCCGAACTAGGGGGCGGCAATCAGCCCCAGCATTTT.

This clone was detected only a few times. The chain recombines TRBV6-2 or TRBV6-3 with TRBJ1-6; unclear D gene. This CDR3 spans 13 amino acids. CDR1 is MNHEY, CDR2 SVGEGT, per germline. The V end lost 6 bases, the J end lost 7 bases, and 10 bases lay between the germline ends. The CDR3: CASSLMGNSPLHF. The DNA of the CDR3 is TGTGCCAGCAGCCTTATGGGGAATTCACCCCTCCACTTT.